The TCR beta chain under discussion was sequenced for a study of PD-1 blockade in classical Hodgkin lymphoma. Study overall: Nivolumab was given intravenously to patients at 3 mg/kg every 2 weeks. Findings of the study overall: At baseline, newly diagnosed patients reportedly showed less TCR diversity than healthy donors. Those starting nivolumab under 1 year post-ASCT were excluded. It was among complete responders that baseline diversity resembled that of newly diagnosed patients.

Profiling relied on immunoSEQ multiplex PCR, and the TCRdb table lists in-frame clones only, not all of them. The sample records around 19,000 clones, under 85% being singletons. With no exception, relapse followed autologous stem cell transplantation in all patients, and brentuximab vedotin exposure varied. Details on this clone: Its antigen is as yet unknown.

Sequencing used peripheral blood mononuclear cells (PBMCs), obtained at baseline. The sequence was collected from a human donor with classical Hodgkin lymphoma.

Here the CDR3 DNA reads TGTGCCATCAGTGAGTCTCAGGGCGGCTATTCACCCCTCCACTTT. Translated, it gives CAISESQGGYSPLHF. The chain employs TRBV10-3 and TRBJ1-6; tentatively, D is TRBD1 (5 bases). Germline assignment: CDR1 ENHRY and CDR2 SYGVKD. The CDR3 has 15 residues. With 0 bases removed from V and 8 bases from J, the gap between germline ends came to 11 bases.